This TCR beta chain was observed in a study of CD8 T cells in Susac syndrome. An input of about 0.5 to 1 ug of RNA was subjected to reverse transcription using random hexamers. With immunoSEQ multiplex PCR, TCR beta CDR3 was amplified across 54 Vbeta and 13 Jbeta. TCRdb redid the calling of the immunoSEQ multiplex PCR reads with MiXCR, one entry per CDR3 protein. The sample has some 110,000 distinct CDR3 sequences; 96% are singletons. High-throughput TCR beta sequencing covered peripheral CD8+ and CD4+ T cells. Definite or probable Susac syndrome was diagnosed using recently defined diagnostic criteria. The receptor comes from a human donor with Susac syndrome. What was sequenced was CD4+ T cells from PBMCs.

The CDR3 DNA follows: TGTGCCAGCAGCCCCCCGGGACTAGCGTACCAAGAGACCCAGTACTTC. Translating it yields CASSPPGLAYQETQYF. The chain recombines TRBV7-9 with TRBJ2-5; 10 bases agree with TRBD2. Germline CDR1 reads SEHNR; CDR2 reads FQNEAQ (reference sequence). The CDR3 has 16 residues. The junction had 6 bases not matched to a gene; V was cut back by 5 bases and J by 0 bases.